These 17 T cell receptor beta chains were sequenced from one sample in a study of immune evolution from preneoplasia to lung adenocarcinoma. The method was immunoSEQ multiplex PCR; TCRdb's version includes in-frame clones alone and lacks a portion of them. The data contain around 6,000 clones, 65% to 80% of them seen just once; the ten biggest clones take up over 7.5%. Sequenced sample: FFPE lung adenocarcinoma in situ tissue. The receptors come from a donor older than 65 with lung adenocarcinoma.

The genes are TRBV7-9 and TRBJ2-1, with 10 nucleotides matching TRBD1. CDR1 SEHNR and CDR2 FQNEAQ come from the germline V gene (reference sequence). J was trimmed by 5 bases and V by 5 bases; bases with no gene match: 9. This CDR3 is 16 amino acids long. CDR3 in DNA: TGTGCCAGCAGCAATATGGACAGGGGGAAGCACAATGAGCAGTTCTTC. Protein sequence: CASSNMDRGKHNEQFF.

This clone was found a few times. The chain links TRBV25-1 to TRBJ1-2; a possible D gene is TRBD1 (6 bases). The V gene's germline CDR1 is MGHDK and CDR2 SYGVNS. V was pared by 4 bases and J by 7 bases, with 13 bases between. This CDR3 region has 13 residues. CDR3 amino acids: CASSARTVSGYTF. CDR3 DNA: TGTGCCAGCAGTGCCAGGACAGTCAGTGGCTACACCTTC.

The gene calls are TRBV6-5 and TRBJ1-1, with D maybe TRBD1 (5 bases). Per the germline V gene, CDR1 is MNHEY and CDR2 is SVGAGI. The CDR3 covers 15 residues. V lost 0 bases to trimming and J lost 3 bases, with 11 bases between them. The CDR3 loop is CASSYSGTPDTEAFF. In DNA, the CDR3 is TGTGCCAGCAGTTACTCCGGGACCCCGGACACTGAAGCTTTCTTT.

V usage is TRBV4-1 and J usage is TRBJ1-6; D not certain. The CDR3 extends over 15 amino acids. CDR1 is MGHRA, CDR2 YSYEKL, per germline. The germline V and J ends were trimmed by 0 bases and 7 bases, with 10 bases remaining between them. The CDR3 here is CASSQERTVNSPLHF. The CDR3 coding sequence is TGCGCCAGCAGCCAAGAGAGAACAGTAAATTCACCCCTCCACTTT.

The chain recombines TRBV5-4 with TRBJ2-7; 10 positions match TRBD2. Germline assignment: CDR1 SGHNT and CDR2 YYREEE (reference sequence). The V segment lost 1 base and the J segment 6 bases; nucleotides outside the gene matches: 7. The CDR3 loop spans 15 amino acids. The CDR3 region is CASSLFLAGEGEQYF. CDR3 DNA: TGTGCCAGCAGCTTGTTCCTAGCGGGAGAGGGCGAGCAGTACTTC.

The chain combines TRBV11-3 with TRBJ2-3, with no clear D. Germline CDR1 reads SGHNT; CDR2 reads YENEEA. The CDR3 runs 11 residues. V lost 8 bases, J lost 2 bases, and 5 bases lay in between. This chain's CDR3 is CASRYTDTQYF. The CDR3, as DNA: TGTGCCAGCCGCTACACAGATACGCAGTATTTT.

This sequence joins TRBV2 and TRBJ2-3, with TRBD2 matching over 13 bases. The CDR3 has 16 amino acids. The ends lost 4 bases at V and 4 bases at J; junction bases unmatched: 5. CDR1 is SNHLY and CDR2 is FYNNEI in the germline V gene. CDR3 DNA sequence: TGTGCCAGCAGTGCCGAGGGACTAGCGGGGCCAGATACGCAGTATTTT. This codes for CASSAEGLAGPDTQYF.

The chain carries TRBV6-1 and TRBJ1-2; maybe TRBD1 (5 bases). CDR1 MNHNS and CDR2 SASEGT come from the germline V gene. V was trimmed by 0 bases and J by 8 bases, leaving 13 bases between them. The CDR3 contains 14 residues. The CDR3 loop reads CASSEAAGIRGYTF. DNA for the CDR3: TGTGCCAGCAGTGAAGCGGCAGGGATAAGGGGCTACACCTTC.

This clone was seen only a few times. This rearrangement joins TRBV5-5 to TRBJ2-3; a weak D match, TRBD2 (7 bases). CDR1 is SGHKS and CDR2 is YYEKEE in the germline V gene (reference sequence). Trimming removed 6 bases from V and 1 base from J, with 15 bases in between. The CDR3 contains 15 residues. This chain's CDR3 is CASTMGAGGTDTQYF. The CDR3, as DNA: TGTGCCAGCACCATGGGGGCGGGGGGCACAGATACGCAGTATTTT.

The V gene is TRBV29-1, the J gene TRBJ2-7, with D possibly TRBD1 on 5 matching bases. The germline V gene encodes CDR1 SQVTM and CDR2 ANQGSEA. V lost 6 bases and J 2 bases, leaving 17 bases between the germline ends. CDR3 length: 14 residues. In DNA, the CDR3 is TGCAGCGTCCAACAACGGGTAGGGGCCTACGAGCAGTACTTC. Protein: CSVQQRVGAYEQYF.

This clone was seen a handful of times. CDR3 nucleotide sequence: TGCAGCGGCAAGGGGGGGCTCAGCGACGAGCAGTACTTC. This sequence encodes CSGKGGLSDEQYF. The chain is built from TRBV29-1 and TRBJ2-7; D might be TRBD2 (7 bases). The CDR3 totals 13 residues. With 7 bases removed from V and 5 bases from J, the gap between germline ends came to 18 bases. Germline values: CDR1 SQVTM, CDR2 ANQGSEA.

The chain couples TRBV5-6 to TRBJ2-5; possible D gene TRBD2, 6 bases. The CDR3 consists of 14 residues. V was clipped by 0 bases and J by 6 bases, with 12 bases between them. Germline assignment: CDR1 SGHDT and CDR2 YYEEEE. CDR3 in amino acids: CASSLAAGRKTQYF. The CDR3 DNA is TGTGCCAGCAGCTTGGCCGCGGGGAGGAAGACCCAGTACTTC.

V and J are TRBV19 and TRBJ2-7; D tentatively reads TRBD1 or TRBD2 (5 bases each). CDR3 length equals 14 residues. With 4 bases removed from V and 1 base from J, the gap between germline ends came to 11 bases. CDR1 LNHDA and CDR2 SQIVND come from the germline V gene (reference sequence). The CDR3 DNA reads TGTGCCAGTAGTAACCGGGACGGTTCCTACGAGCAGTACTTC. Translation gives CASSNRDGSYEQYF.

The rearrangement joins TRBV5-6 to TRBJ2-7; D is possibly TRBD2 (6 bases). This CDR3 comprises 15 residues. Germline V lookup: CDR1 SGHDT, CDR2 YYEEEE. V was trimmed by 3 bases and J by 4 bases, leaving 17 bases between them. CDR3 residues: CASSSPRRGAYEQYF. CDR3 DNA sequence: TGTGCCAGCAGCTCCCCCCGGCGGGGCGCGTACGAGCAGTACTTC.

The CDR3 region is CASSHVFGPVSGANVLTF. DNA for the CDR3: TGTGCCAGCAGCCATGTCTTCGGCCCCGTCTCTGGGGCCAACGTCCTGACTTTC. J is TRBJ2-6 and V is TRBV14; no reliable D call. This CDR3 has 18 residues. V gave up 3 bases and J gave up 0 bases, with 15 bases separating them. Germline values: CDR1 SGHDN, CDR2 FVKESK.

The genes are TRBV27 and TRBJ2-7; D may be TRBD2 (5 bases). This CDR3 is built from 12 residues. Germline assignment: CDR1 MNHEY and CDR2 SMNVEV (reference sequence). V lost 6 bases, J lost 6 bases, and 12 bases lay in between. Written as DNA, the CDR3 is TGTGCCAGCAGCTTACTAGGTGCCGAGCAGTACTTC. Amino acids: CASSLLGAEQYF.

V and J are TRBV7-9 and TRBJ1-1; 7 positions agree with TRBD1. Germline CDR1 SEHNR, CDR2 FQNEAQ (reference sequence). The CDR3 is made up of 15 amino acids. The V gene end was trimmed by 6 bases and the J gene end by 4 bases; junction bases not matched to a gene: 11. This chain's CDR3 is CASSQTGREGTEAFF. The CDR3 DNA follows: TGTGCCAGCAGTCAGACAGGGAGGGAAGGCACTGAAGCTTTCTTT.